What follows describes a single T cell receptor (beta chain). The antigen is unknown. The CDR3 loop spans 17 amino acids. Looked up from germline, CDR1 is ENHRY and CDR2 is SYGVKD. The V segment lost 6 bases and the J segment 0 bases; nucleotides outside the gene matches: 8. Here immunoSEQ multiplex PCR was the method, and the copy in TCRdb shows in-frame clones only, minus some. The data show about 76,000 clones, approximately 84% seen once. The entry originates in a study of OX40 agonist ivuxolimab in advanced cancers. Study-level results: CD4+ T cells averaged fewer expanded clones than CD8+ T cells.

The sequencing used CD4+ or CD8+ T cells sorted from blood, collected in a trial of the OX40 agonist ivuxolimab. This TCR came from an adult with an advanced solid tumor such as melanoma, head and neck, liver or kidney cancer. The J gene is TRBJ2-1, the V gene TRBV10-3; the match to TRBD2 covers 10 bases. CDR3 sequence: CAISPARLAGSYNEQFF. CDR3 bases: TGTGCCATCAGCCCCGCGCGACTAGCGGGCTCCTACAATGAGCAGTTCTTC.